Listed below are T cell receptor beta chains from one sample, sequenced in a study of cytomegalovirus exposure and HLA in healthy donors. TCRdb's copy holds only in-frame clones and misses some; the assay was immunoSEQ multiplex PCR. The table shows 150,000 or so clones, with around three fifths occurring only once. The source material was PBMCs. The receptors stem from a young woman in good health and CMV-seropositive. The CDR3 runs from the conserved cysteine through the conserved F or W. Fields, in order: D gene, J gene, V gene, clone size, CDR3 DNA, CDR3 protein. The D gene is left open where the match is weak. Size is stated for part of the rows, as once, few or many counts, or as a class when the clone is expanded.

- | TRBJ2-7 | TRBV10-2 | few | TGCGCCAGCAGTGTAACGGGAGCAACCTACGAGCAGTACTTC | CASSVTGATYEQYF
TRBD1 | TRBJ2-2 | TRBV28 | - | TGTGCCAGCAGTTTGGCAGGGGGCGCGACCGGGGAGCTGTTTTTT | CASSLAGGATGELFF
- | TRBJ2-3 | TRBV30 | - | TGTGCCTGGAGTGTCAACACAGATACGCAGTATTTT | CAWSVNTDTQYF
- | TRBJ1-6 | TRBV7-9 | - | TGTGCCAGCAGCGCCGGGACTTTTAATTCACCCCTCCACTTT | CASSAGTFNSPLHF
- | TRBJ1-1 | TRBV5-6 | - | TGTGCCAGCAGCTTGGGGACAGTCTATAACACTGAAGCTTTCTTT | CASSLGTVYNTEAFF
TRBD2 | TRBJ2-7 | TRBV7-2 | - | TGTGCCAGCAGCCGACTAGCGGGAGGTGCCTACGAGCAGTACTTC | CASSRLAGGAYEQYF
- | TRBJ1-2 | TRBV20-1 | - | TGCAGTGCTCTAGGACACACTGGCTACACCTTC | CSALGHTGYTF
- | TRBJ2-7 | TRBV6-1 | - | TGTGCCAGCAGCCCTTCGAGCTCCTACGAGCAGTACTTC | CASSPSSSYEQYF
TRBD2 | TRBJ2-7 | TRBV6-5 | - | TGTGCCAGCACCCGGACTAGCGGGAATTACGAGCAGTACTTC | CASTRTSGNYEQYF
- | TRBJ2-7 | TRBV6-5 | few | TGTGCCAGCAGTGTTCAGGGGACCCTCCCCTACGAGCAGTACTTC | CASSVQGTLPYEQYF
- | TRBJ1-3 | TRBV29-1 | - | TGCAGCGTTGAAGATCAGGGACACAGCTCTGGAAACACCATATATTTT | CSVEDQGHSSGNTIYF
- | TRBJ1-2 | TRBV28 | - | TGTGCCAGCAGGTCCGGGACATTCTATGGCTACACCTTC | CASRSGTFYGYTF
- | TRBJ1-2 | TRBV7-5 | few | TGTGCCAGAAACCACCTCCTTTGGTACAGGGAGAGGGATCTAAGGGGCTATGGCTACACCTTC | CARNHLLWYRERDLRGYGYTF
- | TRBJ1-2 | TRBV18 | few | TGTGCCAGCTCACCACTAACAGGGCAAGGCTACACCTTC | CASSPLTGQGYTF
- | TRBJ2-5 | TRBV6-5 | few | TGTGCCAGCAGTTACTCGTACAGACCGCCGAGGACCCAGTACTTC | CASSYSYRPPRTQYF
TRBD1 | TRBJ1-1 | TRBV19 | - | TGTGCCAGTAGTACAACCGCAGGGGGTGAACAGGGTGAAGCTTTCTTT | CASSTTAGGEQGEAFF
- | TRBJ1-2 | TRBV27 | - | TGTGCCAGCAGTTTATCGCCAGGGGCCTATGGCTACACCTTC | CASSLSPGAYGYTF
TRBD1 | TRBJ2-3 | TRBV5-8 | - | TGTGCCAGCAGCTTGGAAGGGGGCTCCACAGATACGCAGTATTTT | CASSLEGGSTDTQYF
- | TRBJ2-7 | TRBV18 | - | TGTGCCAGCTCACCATCTACAGACAAACCCTACGAGCAGTACTTC | CASSPSTDKPYEQYF
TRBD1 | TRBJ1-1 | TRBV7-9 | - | TGTGCCAGCAGCGCACAGGGGATGAACACTGAAGCTTTCTTT | CASSAQGMNTEAFF
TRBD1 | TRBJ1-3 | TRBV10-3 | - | TGTGCCATCATGGACAGGGCCTTTGGAAACACCATATATTTT | CAIMDRAFGNTIYF
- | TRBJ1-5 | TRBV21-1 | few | TGTGCCAGCAGCAAAGGGGACAGGGCCCTCCTTGGTCAGCCCCAGCATTTT | CASSKGDRALLGQPQHF
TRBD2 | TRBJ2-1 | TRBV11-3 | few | TGTGCCAGCAGCTTAGACGGGACTAGCCACAATGAGCAGTTCTTC | CASSLDGTSHNEQFF
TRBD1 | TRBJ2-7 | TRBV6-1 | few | TGTGCCAGCAGTTGGACAGGGGGCGACGAGCAGTACTTC | CASSWTGGDEQYF
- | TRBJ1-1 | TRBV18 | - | TGTGCCAGCTCACCGACGGGTTTAGGTACTGAAGCTTTCTTT | CASSPTGLGTEAFF
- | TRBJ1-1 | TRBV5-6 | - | TGTGCCAGCCGCGTCTGGGGGGGAGCCACTGAAGCTTTCTTT | CASRVWGGATEAFF
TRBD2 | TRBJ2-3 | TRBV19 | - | TGTGCCAGTAGTATCAGACTAGCGGGAGCAGATACGCAGTATTTT | CASSIRLAGADTQYF
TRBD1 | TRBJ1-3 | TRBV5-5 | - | TGTGCCAGCAGTCCGGGACAGGGGCTACTATACTCTGGAAACACCATATATTTT | CASSPGQGLLYSGNTIYF
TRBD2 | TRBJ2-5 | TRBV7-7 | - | TGTGCCAGCAGCCGAGCCGGGACTACTCAAGAGACCCAGTACTTC | CASSRAGTTQETQYF
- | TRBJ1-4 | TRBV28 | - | TGTGCCAGCAGTGGGCAGGGAGGGGTGGTGCAGGAAAAACTGTTTTTT | CASSGQGGVVQEKLFF
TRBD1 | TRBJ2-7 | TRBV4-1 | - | TGCGCCAGCAGCCAAGTGGTGACAGGGGGCATAAACGAGCAGTACTTC | CASSQVVTGGINEQYF
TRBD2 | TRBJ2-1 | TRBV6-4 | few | TGTGCCAGCAGTGACACTAGCGGGGGGTACAATGAGCAGTTCTTC | CASSDTSGGYNEQFF
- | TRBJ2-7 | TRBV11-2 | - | TGTGCCAGCAGCTTAGAGGGCCGGGGGACCTACGAGCAGTACTTC | CASSLEGRGTYEQYF
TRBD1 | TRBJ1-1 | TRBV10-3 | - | TGTGCCATCAGCCAGGGGGCGGCAGAAGCTTTCTTT | CAISQGAAEAFF
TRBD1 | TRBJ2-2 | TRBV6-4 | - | TGTGCCAGCAGTTCGCCCCACAGGGGGCGCGGCGGGGAGCTGTTTTTT | CASSSPHRGRGGELFF
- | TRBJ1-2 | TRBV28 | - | TGTGCCAGCAGTCCCTTCGGTGGCTACACCTTC | CASSPFGGYTF
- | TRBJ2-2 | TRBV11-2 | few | TGTGCCAGCAGCACTTACAGGTCCGGGGAGCTGTTTTTT | CASSTYRSGELFF
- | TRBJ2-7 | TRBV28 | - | TGTGCCAGCAGTTTAGGGCTGGGGCGTTCAGCCTACGAGCAGTACTTC | CASSLGLGRSAYEQYF
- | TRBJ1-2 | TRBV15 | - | TGTGCCACCAGCAGAGATATTCCTGCGGGGACCCGCTATGGCTACACCTTC | CATSRDIPAGTRYGYTF
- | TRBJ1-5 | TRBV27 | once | TGTGCCAGCAGTCCCTACAGGGGCAATCAGCCCCAGCATTTT | CASSPYRGNQPQHF
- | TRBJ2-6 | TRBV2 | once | TGTGCCAGCAGGTCGGGCTCTGGGGCCAACGTCCTGACTTTC | CASRSGSGANVLTF
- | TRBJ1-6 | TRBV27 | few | TGTGCCAGCAGTTTATTACAGGGTGTTGGGTCACCCCTCCACTTT | CASSLLQGVGSPLHF
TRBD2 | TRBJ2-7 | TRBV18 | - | TGTGCCAGCTCACCACCGTTTGGGGAGGGCGCCTACGAGCAGTACTTC | CASSPPFGEGAYEQYF
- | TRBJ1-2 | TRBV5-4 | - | TGTGCCAGCAGCTTGGACGGACTTTATGGCTACACCTTC | CASSLDGLYGYTF
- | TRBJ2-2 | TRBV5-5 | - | TGTGCCAGCAGCTTCTTTCCCGGGGAGCTGTTTTTT | CASSFFPGELFF
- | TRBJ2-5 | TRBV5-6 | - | TGTGCCAGCAGCTCGTGGCCTCTCGGGGAGACCCAGTACTTC | CASSSWPLGETQYF
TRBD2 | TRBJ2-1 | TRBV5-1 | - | TGCGCCAGCAGTATGACGGGGGCGGGGGGCAATGAGCAGTTCTTC | CASSMTGAGGNEQFF
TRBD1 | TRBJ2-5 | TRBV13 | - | TGTGCCAGCAGCTTAGGGGCACGATTTTCACAGGGGGTCGTTAGGGAGACCCAGTACTTC | CASSLGARFSQGVVRETQYF
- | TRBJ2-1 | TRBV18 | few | TGTGCCAGCTCACTGCGACAGGACTCCTACAATGAGCAGTTCTTC | CASSLRQDSYNEQFF
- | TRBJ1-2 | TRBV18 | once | TGTGCCAGCTCACCTTCGGGATCCTATGGCTACACCTTC | CASSPSGSYGYTF
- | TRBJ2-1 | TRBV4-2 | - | TGTGCCAGTTCAGAGAGGAGCTCCTACAATGAGCAGTTCTTC | CASSERSSYNEQFF
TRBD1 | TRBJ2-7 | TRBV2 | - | TGTGCCAGCAGGCCGGGACAGGGAGGCTACGAGCAGTACTTC | CASRPGQGGYEQYF
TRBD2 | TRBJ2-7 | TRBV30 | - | TGTGCCTGGAGATGGGCCGGGGGGATGAGGTACGAGCAGTACTTC | CAWRWAGGMRYEQYF
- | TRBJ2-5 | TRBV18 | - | TGTGCCAGCTCACGTACACAGGGAAATGCAGAGACCCAGTACTTC | CASSRTQGNAETQYF
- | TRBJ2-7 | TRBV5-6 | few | TGTGCCAGCACCCTCGGGAGCTCCTACGAGCAGTACTTC | CASTLGSSYEQYF
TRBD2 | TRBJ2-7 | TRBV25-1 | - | TGTGCCAGCAGACCCTCCAGCGGGAGCGCCCAATACTCCTACGAGCAGTACTTC | CASRPSSGSAQYSYEQYF
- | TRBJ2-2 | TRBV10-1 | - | TGCGCCAGCGGTGAATTCGCCGGGGAGCTGTTTTTT | CASGEFAGELFF
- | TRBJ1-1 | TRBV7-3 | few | TGTGCCAGCAGCTCCACCGCGGCCAGTACGAACACTGAAGCTTTCTTT | CASSSTAASTNTEAFF
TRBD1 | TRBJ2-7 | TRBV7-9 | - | TGTGCCAGCAGCTTATTTGGGACAGGACAAAGCTACGAGCAGTACTTC | CASSLFGTGQSYEQYF
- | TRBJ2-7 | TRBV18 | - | TGTGCCAGCTCACAGGGGGTGGCGGGCCAAGTAGAGCAGTACTTC | CASSQGVAGQVEQYF